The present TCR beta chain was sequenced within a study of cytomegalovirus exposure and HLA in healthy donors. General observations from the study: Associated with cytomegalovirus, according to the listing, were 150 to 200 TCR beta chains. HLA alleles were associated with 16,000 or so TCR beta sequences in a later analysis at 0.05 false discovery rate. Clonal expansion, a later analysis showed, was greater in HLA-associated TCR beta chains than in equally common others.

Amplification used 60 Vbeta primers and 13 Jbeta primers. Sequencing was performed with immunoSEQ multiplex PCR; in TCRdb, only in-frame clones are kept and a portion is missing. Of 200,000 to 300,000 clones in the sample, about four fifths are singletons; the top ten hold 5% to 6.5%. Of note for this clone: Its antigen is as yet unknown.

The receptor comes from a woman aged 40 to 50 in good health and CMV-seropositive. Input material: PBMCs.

CDR3 nucleotide sequence: TGTGCCAGCAGCTTAAACGTGGGCGAGCAGTACTTC. This encodes CASSLNVGEQYF. The chain employs TRBV7-9 and TRBJ2-5; no reliable D call. The DNA end lines up better with TRBJ2-7; the J call may be wrong. Germline-derived CDR1 and CDR2 are SEHNR and FQNEAQ (reference sequence). The CDR3 covers 12 residues.